Following are 17 T cell receptor beta chains from one sample sequenced in a study of response to subunit inactivated influenza vaccine. TCRdb re-called the RT-PCR reads with MiXCR, one entry per CDR3 protein. The sample has some 190,000 distinct CDR3 sequences, approximately 15% seen once; the top ten hold roughly 26%. The sample in question was CD8+ T cells sorted from PBMCs, obtained 5 to 6 days after vaccination. These TCRs come from a middle-aged man who received an inactivated influenza vaccine.

The chain recombines TRBV14 with TRBJ2-1; 7 nucleotides line up with TRBD1. After removal of 6 bases from V and 4 bases from J, the junction contained 3 bases not matched to a gene. The germline gives CDR1 SGHDN, CDR2 FVKESK. The CDR3 runs 13 residues. The CDR3 loop reads CASRRQGYNEQFF. In DNA, the CDR3 is TGTGCCAGCAGGAGACAGGGTTACAATGAGCAGTTCTTC. Full variable domain (missing parts from reference TRBV14 and TRBJ2-1): EAGVTQFPSHSVIEKGQTVTLRCDPISGHDNLYWYRRVMGKEIKFLLHFVKESKQDESGMPNNRFLAERTGGTYSTLKVQPAELEDSGVYFCASRRQGYNEQFFGPGTRLTVL.

The chain joins TRBV2 to TRBJ2-6, with D unclear. CDR1 SNHLY and CDR2 FYNNEI come from the germline V gene. This CDR3 is 18 amino acids long. Trimming shortened V by 1 base and J by 0 bases, and 13 bases separated the two germline ends. Here the CDR3 reads CASSEGRFPSSGANVLTF. Here the CDR3 DNA reads TGTGCCAGCAGTGAAGGTCGTTTCCCCAGCTCTGGGGCCAACGTCCTGACTTTC.

This clonotype was observed a handful of times. V usage is TRBV5-1 and J usage is TRBJ1-4; D is ambiguous. The V and J ends lost 1 base and 12 bases respectively, with 10 bases between them. Germline lookup yields CDR1 SGHRS and CDR2 YFSETQ. The CDR3 consists of 12 residues. CDR3 residues: CASSLPDGELFF. The CDR3 DNA follows: TGCGCCAGCAGCTTGCCGGACGGGGAACTGTTTTTT.

This clonotype was picked up a small number of times. This chain links TRBV7-6 with TRBJ2-2, with 12 nucleotides matching TRBD2. V was clipped by 7 bases and J by 2 bases; unmatched bases: 11. This CDR3 has 18 amino acids. CDR1 is SGHVS and CDR2 is FNYEAQ in the germline V gene. The CDR3 is CASTPPRTSGINTGELFF. DNA of the CDR3: TGTGCCAGCACCCCCCCCCGGACTAGCGGGATTAACACCGGGGAGCTGTTTTTT.

The gene calls are TRBV28 and TRBJ1-1; TRBD1 might be the D (6 bases). The V gene lost 0 bases and the J gene lost 4 bases, with 18 bases spanning the gap. CDR1 is MDHEN, CDR2 SYDVKM, per germline. The CDR3 contains 17 residues. The CDR3 nucleotides are TGTGCCAGCAGTTTATGGAACTTAGGTGGGGGCGCCACTGAAGCTTTCTTT. Amino acids: CASSLWNLGGGATEAFF. Complete variable domain (other parts from reference TRBV28 and TRBJ1-1): DVKVTQSSRYLVKRTGEKVFLECVQDMDHENMFWYRQDPGLGLRLIYFSYDVKMKEKGDIPEGYSVSREKKERFSLILESASTNQTSMYLCASSLWNLGGGATEAFFGQGTRLTVV.

This clonotype was seen at least ten times. The chain carries TRBV27 and TRBJ2-7, with D tentatively TRBD1 or TRBD2 (5 bases each). The germline gives CDR1 MNHEY, CDR2 SMNVEV (reference sequence). Trimming pared 0 bases from V and 3 bases from J, leaving 15 bases between. The CDR3 is 16 amino acids. CDR3 sequence reads: CASSLSIGADLYEQYF. CDR3 nucleotide sequence: TGTGCCAGCAGTTTATCCATCGGGGCCGACCTCTACGAGCAGTACTTC.

V gene TRBV6-2 or TRBV6-3 combines with J gene TRBJ2-1; TRBD2 agrees at 7 bases. Germline CDR1 reads MNHEY; CDR2 reads SVGEGT. V lost 0 bases, J lost 5 bases, and 19 bases stayed unmatched. This CDR3 region has 20 residues. As DNA, the CDR3 is TGTGCCAGCAGTTACTCGTATGATTTGTCTAGCGGAGCAACAAACAATGAGCAGTTCTTC. Encoded protein: CASSYSYDLSSGATNNEQFF.

This clonotype occurred a few times. The chain is built from TRBV13 and TRBJ2-1; no firm D call. Trimming removed 0 bases from V and 4 bases from J, with 16 bases in between. The CDR3 length is 17 residues. Germline V CDR1 and CDR2: PRHDT, FYEKMQ (reference sequence). The CDR3 DNA reads as TGTGCCAGCAGCTTAGGTTCCCTAGAAGCAATATACAATGAGCAGTTCTTC. This encodes CASSLGSLEAIYNEQFF.

This clonotype was recorded a few times. The chain couples TRBV20-1 to TRBJ2-7, with D uncertain. Germline loops: CDR1 DFQATT, CDR2 SNEGSKA (reference sequence). The ends were cut back, 2 bases at V and 2 bases at J, with 4 bases in the middle. This CDR3 is 11 amino acids long. In DNA form, the CDR3 reads TGCAGTGCTAGACCGACCTACGAGCAGTACTTC. This translates into CSARPTYEQYF.

This clonotype was detected only a few times. The V gene is TRBV7-6, the J gene TRBJ2-7; perhaps TRBD1 as D (6 bases). The CDR3 extends over 13 amino acids. CDR1 is SGHVS and CDR2 is FNYEAQ in the germline V gene. V was clipped by 1 base and J by 6 bases, with 10 bases between them. DNA for the CDR3: TGTGCCAGCAGCTTAGGGACAGCTTCCGAGCAGTACTTC. Its translation: CASSLGTASEQYF.

The chain uses TRBV3-1 and TRBJ2-1; 16 bases line up with TRBD2. The germline CDR1 and CDR2 sequences are LGHDT and YNNKEL (reference sequence). The ends lost 0 bases at V and 3 bases at J; junction bases unmatched: 2. The CDR3 spans 18 residues. The DNA of the CDR3 is TGTGCCAGCAGCCAAGAGGGACTAGCGGGAGGGCACTACAATGAGCAGTTCTTC. Protein product: CASSQEGLAGGHYNEQFF.

The chain links TRBV12-3 or TRBV12-4 to TRBJ2-7; 9 positions match TRBD1. V lost 4 bases to trimming and J lost 5 bases; unmatched junction nucleotides: 6. This CDR3 region has 14 residues. CDR3 nucleotides: TGTGCCAGCAGTTCAGGACAGGGGAACAACGAGCAGTACTTC. It specifies CASSSGQGNNEQYF.

V and J are TRBV7-6 and TRBJ2-5; TRBD2 aligns across 7 bases. V lost 4 bases and J lost 4; bases outside the gene matches: 6. In germline, CDR1 is SGHVS, CDR2 FNYEAQ. The CDR3 runs 14 residues. CDR3 sequence (DNA): TGTGCCAGCAGCTCCCCGGGGGGTCGAGAGACCCAGTACTTC. It is translated as CASSSPGGRETQYF.

This clonotype has at least ten counts. The J gene is TRBJ2-2, the V gene TRBV12-3 or TRBV12-4; D possibly matches TRBD1 or TRBD2 (5 bases each). This CDR3 has 15 residues. Trimming took 3 bases from V and 4 from J, leaving 12 bases between them. CDR3 residues: CASSLAGAGTGELFF. Here the CDR3 DNA reads TGTGCCAGCAGTTTGGCCGGGGCCGGCACCGGGGAGCTGTTTTTT.

This clonotype was seen more than once but under ten times. The chain recombines TRBV20-1 with TRBJ2-7; 9 positions match TRBD2. The CDR3 has 15 residues. The V gene end was trimmed by 6 bases and the J gene end by 3 bases; junction bases not matched to a gene: 12. From germline, CDR1 is DFQATT and CDR2 SNEGSKA (reference sequence). CDR3 coding DNA: TGCAGTGCCGTTACTGGGCTAGCGGGATACTACGAGCAGTACTTC. This gives the protein CSAVTGLAGYYEQYF.

This clonotype has a handful of counts. The chain recombines TRBV20-1 with TRBJ2-7; 12 nucleotides agree with TRBD2. The germline gives CDR1 DFQATT, CDR2 SNEGSKA (reference sequence). V was clipped by 5 bases and J by 3 bases; unmatched bases: 5. This CDR3 contains 14 residues. In DNA form, the CDR3 reads TGCAGTGCTCACGTACTAGCGGGAGGCTACGAGCAGTACTTC. Translating it yields CSAHVLAGGYEQYF.

The chain has TRBV4-3 and TRBJ2-2, with D hard to call. Germline V gene data show CDR1 as LGHNA and CDR2 as YSLEER. V was pared by 0 bases and J by 4 bases, with 3 bases between. There are 13 residues in the CDR3. The DNA for the CDR3 is TGCGCCAGCAGCCAAGACCCCACCGGGGAGCTGTTTTTT. It specifies CASSQDPTGELFF.